This TCR beta chain was obtained from a study of cytomegalovirus exposure and HLA in healthy donors. PCR amplification relied on 60 Vbeta primers (plus 13 Jbeta primers). Sequenced by immunoSEQ multiplex PCR; TCRdb stores in-frame clones only, minus some. This table holds 150,000 to 200,000 clones, around 76% found once. Details on this clone: As yet, its antigen is unknown.

Findings and caveats of the study: TCR beta sequences reportedly predicted most subjects' HLA-A and HLA-B alleles accurately. Several of the most significant clusters were apparently associated with common viral pathogens in a later analysis.

CDR3 length equals 14 residues. In germline, CDR1 is GTSNPN, CDR2 SVGIG (reference sequence). With V trimmed by 3 bases and J by 2 bases, 4 bases remained unmatched. Sequenced sample: PBMCs. The V call is TRBV30, the J call TRBJ2-1, with 7 bases lining up with TRBD2. This receptor was taken from a man aged 35-49 years in good health and CMV-seropositive. CDR3 region: CAWREAGAYNEQFF. CDR3 DNA sequence: TGTGCCTGGAGGGAGGCGGGGGCCTACAATGAGCAGTTCTTC.